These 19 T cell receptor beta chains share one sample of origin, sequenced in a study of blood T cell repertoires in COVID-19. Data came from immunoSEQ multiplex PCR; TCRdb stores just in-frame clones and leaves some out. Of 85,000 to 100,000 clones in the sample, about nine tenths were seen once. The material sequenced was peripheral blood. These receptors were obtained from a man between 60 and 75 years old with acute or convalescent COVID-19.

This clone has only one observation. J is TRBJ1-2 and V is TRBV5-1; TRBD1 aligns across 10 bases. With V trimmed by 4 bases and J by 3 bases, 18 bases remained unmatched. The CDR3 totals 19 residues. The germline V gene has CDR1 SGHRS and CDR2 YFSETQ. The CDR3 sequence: CASSRSGTGAATVYYGYTF. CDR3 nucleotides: TGCGCCAGCAGCCGTTCCGGGACAGGGGCCGCTACAGTATACTATGGCTACACCTTC.

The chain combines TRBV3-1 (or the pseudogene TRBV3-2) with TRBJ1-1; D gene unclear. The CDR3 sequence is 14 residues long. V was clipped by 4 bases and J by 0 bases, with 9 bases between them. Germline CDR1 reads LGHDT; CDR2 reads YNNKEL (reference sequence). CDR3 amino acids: CASSPWEMNTEAFF. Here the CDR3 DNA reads TGTGCCAGCAGCCCTTGGGAGATGAACACTGAAGCTTTCTTT.

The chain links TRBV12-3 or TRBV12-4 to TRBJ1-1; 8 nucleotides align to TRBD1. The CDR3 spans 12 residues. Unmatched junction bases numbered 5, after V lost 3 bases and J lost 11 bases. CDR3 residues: CASSFWTGNAFF. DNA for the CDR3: TGTGCCAGCAGTTTCTGGACAGGGAATGCTTTCTTT.

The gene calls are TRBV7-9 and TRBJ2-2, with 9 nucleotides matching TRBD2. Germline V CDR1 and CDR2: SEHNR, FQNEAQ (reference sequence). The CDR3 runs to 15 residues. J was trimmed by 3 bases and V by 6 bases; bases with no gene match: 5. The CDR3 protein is CASRQGLADTGELFF. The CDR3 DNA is TGTGCCAGCAGACAGGGACTAGCTGACACCGGGGAGCTGTTTTTT.

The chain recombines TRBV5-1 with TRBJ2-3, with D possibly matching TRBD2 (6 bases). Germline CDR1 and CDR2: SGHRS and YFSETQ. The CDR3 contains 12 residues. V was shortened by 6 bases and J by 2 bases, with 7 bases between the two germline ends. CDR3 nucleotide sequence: TGCGCCAGCACGCGGGACACAGATACGCAGTATTTT. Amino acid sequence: CASTRDTDTQYF.

This chain's CDR3 is CASSSRRVEQFF. CDR3 coding DNA: TGTGCCAGCAGCTCACGCCGGGTTGAGCAGTTCTTC. The chain recombines TRBV7-8 with TRBJ2-1, with D hard to call. CDR1 and CDR2 from the germline V gene are SGHVS and FQNEAQ. The CDR3 is made up of 12 amino acids. V lost 4 bases to trimming and J lost 9 bases, with 10 bases between them.

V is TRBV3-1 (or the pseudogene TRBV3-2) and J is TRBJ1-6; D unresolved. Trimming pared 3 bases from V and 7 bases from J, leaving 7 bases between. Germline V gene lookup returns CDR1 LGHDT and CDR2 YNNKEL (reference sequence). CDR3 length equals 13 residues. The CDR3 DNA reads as TGTGCCAGCAGCCAGAGTCCCAATTCACCCCTCCACTTT. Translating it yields CASSQSPNSPLHF.

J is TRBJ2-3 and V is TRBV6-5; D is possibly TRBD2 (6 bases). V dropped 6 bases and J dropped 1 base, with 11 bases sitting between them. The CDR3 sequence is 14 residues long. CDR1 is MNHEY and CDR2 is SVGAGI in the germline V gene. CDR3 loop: CASSSGGRTDTQYF. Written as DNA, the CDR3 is TGTGCCAGCAGCTCCGGGGGACGCACAGATACGCAGTATTTT.

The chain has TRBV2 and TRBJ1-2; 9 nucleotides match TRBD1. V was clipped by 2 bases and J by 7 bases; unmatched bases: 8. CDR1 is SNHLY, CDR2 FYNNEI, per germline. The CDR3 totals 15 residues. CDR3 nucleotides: TGTGCCAGCAGTGAAACGCTAGGGGGACAGGGTGGCTACACCTTC. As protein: CASSETLGGQGGYTF.

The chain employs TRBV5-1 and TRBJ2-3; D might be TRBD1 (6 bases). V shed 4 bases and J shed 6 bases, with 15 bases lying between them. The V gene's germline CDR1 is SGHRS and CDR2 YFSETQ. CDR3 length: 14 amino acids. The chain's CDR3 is CASSRRQEGDTQYF. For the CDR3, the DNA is TGCGCCAGCAGCAGGAGACAGGAAGGGGATACGCAGTATTTT.

CDR3 residues: CASSYLGGMGSPLHF. The CDR3 nucleotides read TGTGCCAGCAGCTACCTAGGGGGCATGGGTTCACCCCTCCACTTT. The chain joins TRBV11-2 to TRBJ1-6; TRBD1 agrees at 7 bases. The CDR3 is 15 amino acids. CDR1 and CDR2 (germline): SGHAT, FQNNGV. After removal of 4 bases from V and 9 bases from J, the junction contained 9 bases not matched to a gene.

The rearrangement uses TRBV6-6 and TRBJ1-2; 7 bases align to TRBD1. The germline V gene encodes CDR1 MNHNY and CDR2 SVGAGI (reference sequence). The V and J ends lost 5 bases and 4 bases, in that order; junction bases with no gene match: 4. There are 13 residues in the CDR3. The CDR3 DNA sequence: TGTGCCAGCAGTACCGGGACAGCCTATGGCTACACCTTC. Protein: CASSTGTAYGYTF.

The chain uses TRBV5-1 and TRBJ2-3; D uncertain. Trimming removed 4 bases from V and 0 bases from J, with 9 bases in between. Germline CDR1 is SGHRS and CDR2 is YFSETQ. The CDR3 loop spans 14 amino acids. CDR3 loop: CASSPETSTDTQYF. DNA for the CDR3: TGCGCCAGCAGCCCAGAGACTAGCACAGATACGCAGTATTTT.

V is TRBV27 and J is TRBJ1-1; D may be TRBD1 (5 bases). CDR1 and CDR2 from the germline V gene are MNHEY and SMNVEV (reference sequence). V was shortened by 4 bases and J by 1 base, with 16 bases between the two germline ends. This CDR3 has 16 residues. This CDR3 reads CASSSTLGRGNTEAFF. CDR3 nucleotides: TGTGCCAGCAGTTCTACCTTGGGGAGGGGGAACACTGAAGCTTTCTTT.

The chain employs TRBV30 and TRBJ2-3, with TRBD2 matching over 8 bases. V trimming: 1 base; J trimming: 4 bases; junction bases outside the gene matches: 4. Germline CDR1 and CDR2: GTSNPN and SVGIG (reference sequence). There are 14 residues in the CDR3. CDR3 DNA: TGTGCCTGGAGTGATGGGGGACTAGCAGATACGCAGTATTTT. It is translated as CAWSDGGLADTQYF.

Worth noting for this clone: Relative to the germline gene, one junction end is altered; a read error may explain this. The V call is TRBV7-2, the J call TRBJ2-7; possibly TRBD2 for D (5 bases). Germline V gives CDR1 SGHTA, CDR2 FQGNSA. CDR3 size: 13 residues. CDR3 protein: CASSLGTSFEQYF. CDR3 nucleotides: TGTGCCAGCAGCTTAGGGACTTCCTTCGAGCAGTACTTC. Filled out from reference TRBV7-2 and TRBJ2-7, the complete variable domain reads GAGVSQSPSNKVTEKGKDVELRCDPISGHTALYWYRQSLGQGLEFLIYFQGNSAPDKSGLPSDRFSAERTGGSVSTLTIQRTQQEDSAVYLCASSLGTSFEQYFGPGTRLTVT.

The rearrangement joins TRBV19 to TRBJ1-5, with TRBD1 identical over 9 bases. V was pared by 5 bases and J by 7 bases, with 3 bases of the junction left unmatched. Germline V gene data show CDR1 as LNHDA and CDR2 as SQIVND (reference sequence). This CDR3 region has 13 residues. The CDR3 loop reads CASSDRGAQPQHF. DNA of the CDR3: TGTGCCAGTAGTGACAGGGGGGCCCAGCCCCAGCATTTT.

CDR3 in amino acids: CRGQAGTEAFF. CDR3 bases: TGCAGGGGACAGGCGGGCACTGAAGCTTTCTTT. The chain employs TRBV20-1 and TRBJ1-1; 8 positions agree with TRBD1. The CDR3 runs to 11 residues. Germline V gives CDR1 DFQATT, CDR2 SNEGSKA (reference sequence).

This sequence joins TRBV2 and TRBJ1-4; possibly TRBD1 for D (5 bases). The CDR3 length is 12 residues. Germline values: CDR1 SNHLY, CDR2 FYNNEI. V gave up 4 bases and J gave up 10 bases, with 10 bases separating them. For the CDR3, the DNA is TGTGCCAGCAGTGCGTTGGGGGGAAAACTGTTTTTT. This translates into CASSALGGKLFF.